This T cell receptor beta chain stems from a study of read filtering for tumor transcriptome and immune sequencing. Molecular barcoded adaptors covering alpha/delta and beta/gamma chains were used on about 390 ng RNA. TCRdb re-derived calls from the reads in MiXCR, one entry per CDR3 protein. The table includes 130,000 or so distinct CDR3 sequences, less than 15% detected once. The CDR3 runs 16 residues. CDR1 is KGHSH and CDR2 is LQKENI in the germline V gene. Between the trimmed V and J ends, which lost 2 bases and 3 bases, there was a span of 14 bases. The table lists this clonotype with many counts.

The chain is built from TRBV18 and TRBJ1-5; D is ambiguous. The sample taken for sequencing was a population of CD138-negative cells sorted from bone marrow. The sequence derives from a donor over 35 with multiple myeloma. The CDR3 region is CASSPASAQYNQPQHF. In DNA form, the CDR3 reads TGTGCCAGCTCACCAGCGAGTGCACAGTACAATCAGCCCCAGCATTTT.